These 21 T cell receptor beta chains share one sample of origin, sequenced in a study of shared T cell receptors in the human thymus. Libraries were prepared by immunoSEQ multiplex PCR; TCRdb keeps only in-frame clonotypes and omits some of them. Here the sample spans 600,000 or so clones, about 89% being singletons. This same sample was also part of a study on human thymus T cells.

Sequencing input: thymocytes. These TCRs come from a boy less than two years old with a congenital heart defect.

The chain recombines TRBV11-2 with TRBJ1-2; a possible D gene is TRBD1 (6 bases). Germline values: CDR1 SGHAT, CDR2 FQNNGV. V dropped 1 base and J dropped 8 bases, with 17 bases sitting between them. The CDR3 has 15 amino acids. This chain's CDR3 is CASSLVPQGVWGYTF. DNA of the CDR3: TGTGCCAGCAGCTTAGTACCACAGGGAGTTTGGGGCTACACCTTC.

This clone was counted once. The chain recombines TRBV14 with TRBJ1-5; D unclear. CDR1 and CDR2 (germline): SGHDN, FVKESK. V was cut by 0 bases and J by 0 bases, with 9 bases left in between. The CDR3 has 16 amino acids. CDR3 bases: TGTGCCAGCAGCCAAGAAGGGCGGGCTAGCAATCAGCCCCAGCATTTT. The encoded protein is CASSQEGRASNQPQHF.

The chain employs TRBV30 and TRBJ1-6; D uncertain. The germline CDR1 and CDR2 sequences are GTSNPN and SVGIG (reference sequence). V was clipped by 1 base and J by 9 bases, with 13 bases between them. This CDR3 has 14 residues. CDR3 protein: CAWSDRGRGSPLHF. In DNA form, the CDR3 reads TGTGCCTGGAGTGACCGGGGTCGTGGTTCACCCCTCCACTTT.

A remark on this clone: This same CDR3 is encoded by further DNA sequences in the sample. CDR3 sequence reads: CASSVGGGQGEAFF. In DNA, the CDR3 is TGTGCCAGCAGCGTAGGCGGGGGGCAAGGCGAAGCTTTCTTT. The gene calls are TRBV9 and TRBJ1-1; possibly TRBD1 for D (6 bases). Germline CDR1 reads SGDLS; CDR2 reads YYNGEE. The CDR3 contains 14 residues. V was cut by 0 bases and J by 8 bases, with 14 bases left in between.

DNA for the CDR3: TGTGCCAGCAGTTTATTCCCAGGGGGTGACAGCAATCAGCCCCAGCATTTT. This translates into CASSLFPGGDSNQPQHF. The J gene is TRBJ1-5, the V gene TRBV28; 7 bases align to TRBD1. V was clipped by 1 base and J by 1 base; unmatched bases: 7. Per the germline V gene, CDR1 is MDHEN and CDR2 is SYDVKM. There are 17 residues in the CDR3. Filled out from reference TRBV28 and TRBJ1-5, the complete variable domain reads DVKVTQSSRYLVKRTGEKVFLECVQDMDHENMFWYRQDPGLGLRLIYFSYDVKMKEKGDIPEGYSVSREKKERFSLILESASTNQTSMYLCASSLFPGGDSNQPQHFGDGTRLSIL.

This clone was picked up one time. This sequence joins TRBV5-5 and TRBJ2-2; 9 nucleotides align to TRBD1. The CDR3 runs 16 residues. The ends lost 1 base at V and 3 bases at J; junction bases unmatched: 4. Germline-derived CDR1 and CDR2 are SGHKS and YYEKEE (reference sequence). CDR3 in DNA: TGTGCCAGCAGCTTGACTCGGGACAGGGACACCGGGGAGCTGTTTTTT. Protein: CASSLTRDRDTGELFF.

This rearrangement joins TRBV9 to TRBJ2-1; 10 bases map to TRBD2. Unmatched junction bases numbered 13, after V lost 4 bases and J lost 0 bases. The germline V gene encodes CDR1 SGDLS and CDR2 YYNGEE. This CDR3 has 19 amino acids. CDR3 region: CASSPQRTSGESSYNEQFF. For the CDR3, the DNA is TGTGCCAGCAGCCCACAACGGACTAGCGGCGAGAGCTCCTACAATGAGCAGTTCTTC.

A remark on this clone: In the same sample, other DNA sequences code for this CDR3. The chain links TRBV20-1 to TRBJ2-1, with D possibly TRBD2 on 6 matching bases. The CDR3 contains 11 residues. The V end was cut by 3 bases, the J end by 6 bases, with 6 bases between. Germline V gene lookup returns CDR1 DFQATT and CDR2 SNEGSKA (reference sequence). In nucleotides, the CDR3 is TGCAGTGCTAGTAGCGGCAATGAGCAGTTCTTC. Translated, it gives CSASSGNEQFF.

This clone was counted a few times. DNA for the CDR3: TGTGCCAGCACCCAACAGGGAGGGGATCAGCCCCAGCATTTT. Translating gives CASTQQGGDQPQHF. The chain combines TRBV5-6 with TRBJ1-5; D is perhaps TRBD1 (6 bases). V lost 6 bases to trimming and J lost 5 bases, with 15 bases between them. This CDR3 has 14 amino acids. Germline values: CDR1 SGHDT, CDR2 YYEEEE.

The gene calls are TRBV5-5 and TRBJ2-2; D might be TRBD1 (6 bases). V shed 2 bases and J shed 4 bases, with 9 bases lying between them. From germline, CDR1 is SGHKS and CDR2 YYEKEE (reference sequence). The CDR3 is made up of 14 amino acids. The CDR3 bases are TGTGCCAGCAGCTTAAGGGGGAGCACCGGGGAGCTGTTTTTT. Protein product: CASSLRGSTGELFF.

This chain uses TRBV18 with TRBJ1-1, with 7 bases identical to TRBD1. J lost 3 bases, V lost 2 bases, and 3 bases had no gene match. The CDR3 runs to 14 residues. CDR1 and CDR2 from the germline V gene are KGHSH and LQKENI. The DNA for the CDR3 is TGTGCCAGCTCACCAAGGGACAGCTACACTGAAGCTTTCTTT. Encoded protein: CASSPRDSYTEAFF. The full variable domain, its missing parts supplied by reference TRBV18 and TRBJ1-1, is NAGVMQNPRHLVRRRGQEARLRCSPMKGHSHVYWYRQLPEEGLKFMVYLQKENIIDESGMPKERFSAEFPKEGPSILRIQQVVRGDSAAYFCASSPRDSYTEAFFGQGTRLTVV.

The rearrangement joins TRBV6-4 to TRBJ2-1, with D possibly being TRBD2 (5 bases). The V gene's germline CDR1 is MRHNA and CDR2 SNTAGT. V was cut by 3 bases and J by 5 bases, with 17 bases left in between. This CDR3 is built from 16 residues. CDR3 loop: CASSEFSFEGHNEQFF. The CDR3 DNA reads as TGTGCCAGCAGTGAGTTCTCCTTTGAGGGTCACAATGAGCAGTTCTTC.

Regarding this clone: The junction differs from germline at one of its ends, possibly a read error. The chain uses TRBV7-7 and TRBJ2-5; 7 bases match TRBD2. The CDR3 extends over 15 amino acids. Germline-derived CDR1 and CDR2 are SSHAT and FNYEAQ (reference sequence). This CDR3 reads CASSLGGGSQETQYF. CDR3 nucleotide sequence: TGTGCTAGCAGCTTGGGGGGGGGTTCCCAAGAGACCCAGTACTTC.

The gene calls are TRBV30 and TRBJ2-2; D perhaps matches TRBD2 (6 bases). CDR3 size: 14 residues. Per the germline V gene, CDR1 is GTSNPN and CDR2 is SVGIG (reference sequence). V lost 5 bases, J lost 5 bases, and 15 bases lay in between. The CDR3 bases are TGTGCCTGGGAAGGAGGGCCGGGTACCGGGGAGCTGTTTTTT. Translating gives CAWEGGPGTGELFF.

The chain carries TRBV19 and TRBJ2-7, with TRBD2 as a possible D gene (6 bases). Germline CDR1 and CDR2: LNHDA and SQIVND (reference sequence). The CDR3 extends over 15 amino acids. Trimming removed 0 bases at V and 2 bases at J, with 11 bases between. The CDR3 DNA follows: TGTGCCAGTAGTATAGAAGGGACTGATACCTACGAGCAGTACTTC. Its protein product is CASSIEGTDTYEQYF.

V gene TRBV9 combines with J gene TRBJ1-2; maybe TRBD1 (5 bases). V gave up 0 bases and J gave up 2 bases, with 17 bases separating them. Germline values: CDR1 SGDLS, CDR2 YYNGEE. The CDR3 runs 17 residues. The CDR3 loop is CASSVATAGTGNYGYTF. In DNA, the CDR3 is TGTGCCAGCAGCGTAGCTACGGCGGGGACGGGCAACTATGGCTACACCTTC.

This clone has more than one count but fewer than ten. The chain recombines TRBV6-1 with TRBJ1-3, with 9 bases that match TRBD1. CDR1 and CDR2 from the germline V gene are MNHNS and SASEGT. The CDR3 consists of 18 residues. Losses at the gene ends were 0 bases for V and 5 bases for J; bases not matched to a gene: 11. CDR3 in amino acids: CASSEAPTGTGFRNTIYF. The CDR3 nucleotides read TGTGCCAGCAGTGAAGCGCCGACCGGGACAGGGTTTAGAAACACCATATATTTT.

This chain connects TRBV9 to TRBJ1-4; D is unclear. Between the trimmed V and J ends, which lost 5 bases and 7 bases, there was a span of 21 bases. The CDR3 length is 16 residues. CDR1 SGDLS and CDR2 YYNGEE come from the germline V gene. CDR3 sequence: CASSQDKRGKGEKLFF. The CDR3 nucleotides are TGTGCCAGCAGTCAAGACAAGAGAGGGAAGGGTGAAAAACTGTTTTTT.

The chain is built from TRBV29-1 and TRBJ2-6; possibly TRBD2 for D (6 bases). CDR1 and CDR2 from the germline V gene are SQVTM and ANQGSEA. This CDR3 has 14 residues. V lost 4 bases and J lost 2, with 9 bases in between. The CDR3 DNA is TGCAGCGTTGGGGTAGCGGCTGGGGCCAACGTCCTGACTTTC. Protein sequence: CSVGVAAGANVLTF.

V usage is TRBV5-5 and J usage is TRBJ2-7, with 8 bases aligning to TRBD1. This CDR3 has 15 residues. V lost 1 base and J lost 1; bases outside the gene matches: 4. Germline CDR1 is SGHKS and CDR2 is YYEKEE (reference sequence). The CDR3, as DNA: TGTGCCAGCAGCTTGCGCAGGGGGCAGTCCTACGAGCAGTACTTC. Translated: CASSLRRGQSYEQYF.

The CDR3 DNA reads TGTGCCAGCAGCTTAGCGGCAGACAGGGGCCGAGAGAACACTGAAGCTTTCTTT. As protein: CASSLAADRGRENTEAFF. The gene calls are TRBV7-9 and TRBJ1-1; TRBD1 matches at 8 bases. The germline CDR1 and CDR2 sequences are SEHNR and FQNEAQ (reference sequence). The CDR3 extends over 18 amino acids. V gave up 0 bases and J gave up 1 base; unmatched junction bases: 10.